The next 27 T cell receptor beta chains were all read from a single sample in a study of T cell responses to AZD1222 COVID-19 vaccine. TCRdb's copy holds only in-frame clones and misses some; the assay was immunoSEQ multiplex PCR. Of 100,000 to 150,000 clones listed, about 93% are singletons. The sample here was peripheral blood, taken on day 0 of AZD1222 vaccination. The receptors were gathered from an adult in good health.

This clone was seen only once. V and J are TRBV9 and TRBJ2-1; possibly TRBD2 for D (6 bases). Germline assignment: CDR1 SGDLS and CDR2 YYNGEE. V was clipped by 1 base and J by 4 bases, with 9 bases between them. The CDR3 loop spans 14 amino acids. CDR3 bases: TGTGCCAGCAGCGTATCTGGGGGGTACAATGAGCAGTTCTTC. Translation: CASSVSGGYNEQFF.

The chain couples TRBV6-5 to TRBJ1-2; 7 bases match TRBD1. Germline V lookup: CDR1 MNHEY, CDR2 SVGAGI. V lost 0 bases and J lost 8; bases outside the gene matches: 12. This CDR3 has 16 residues. The CDR3 region has the DNA TGTGCCAGCAGTTACTCCCTCAAAGGGGGCGGTAGGGGCTACACCTTC. This gives the protein CASSYSLKGGGRGYTF.

V usage is TRBV5-6 and J usage is TRBJ2-5, with 10 bases aligning to TRBD1. The J segment lost 5 bases and the V segment lost 4 bases, leaving 5 bases of the junction unmatched. The germline gives CDR1 SGHDT, CDR2 YYEEEE. The length of the CDR3 is 14 residues. The CDR3, as DNA: TGTGCCAGCAGCCAGACAGGGGGCGCGGAGACCCAGTACTTC. Translating it yields CASSQTGGAETQYF.

The table lists this clone with a count of one. V usage is TRBV28 and J usage is TRBJ1-6; 9 positions match TRBD1. The V and J ends lost 5 bases and 5 bases, in that order; junction bases with no gene match: 10. The germline V gene has CDR1 MDHEN and CDR2 SYDVKM. The CDR3 runs 17 residues. CDR3: CASSTRTGASNNSPLHF. The DNA of the CDR3 is TGTGCCAGCAGTACCCGGACAGGGGCAAGCAATAATTCACCCCTCCACTTT. Full variable domain (missing parts from reference TRBV28 and TRBJ1-6): DVKVTQSSRYLVKRTGEKVFLECVQDMDHENMFWYRQDPGLGLRLIYFSYDVKMKEKGDIPEGYSVSREKKERFSLILESASTNQTSMYLCASSTRTGASNNSPLHFGNGTRLTVT.

V usage is TRBV11-3 and J usage is TRBJ2-1; D perhaps matches TRBD1 (6 bases). The CDR3 length is 17 residues. V was trimmed by 0 bases and J by 3 bases, leaving 15 bases between them. Germline values: CDR1 SGHNT, CDR2 YENEEA. Written as DNA, the CDR3 is TGTGCCAGCAGCTTAGATAGTCTGGGGGCCGACTACAATGAGCAGTTCTTC. Translation gives CASSLDSLGADYNEQFF.

The rearrangement joins TRBV10-1 to TRBJ1-5; D may be TRBD1 (6 bases). V was shortened by 8 bases and J by 2 bases, with 10 bases between the two germline ends. In germline, CDR1 is WNHNN, CDR2 SYGVQD (reference sequence). The CDR3 loop spans 13 amino acids. The CDR3 protein is CASHSGGNQPQHF. The CDR3 region has the DNA TGCGCCAGCCATTCAGGGGGCAATCAGCCCCAGCATTTT.

The V gene is TRBV7-2, the J gene TRBJ2-1; D not certain. Trimming took 5 bases from V and 0 from J, leaving 17 bases between them. Germline-derived CDR1 and CDR2 are SGHTA and FQGNSA. This CDR3 is built from 17 residues. The CDR3 bases are TGTGCCAGCAGCCCCAATGGAGCGTGGAGCTCCTACAATGAGCAGTTCTTC. This codes for CASSPNGAWSSYNEQFF. Using reference TRBV7-2 and TRBJ2-1 for the parts outside the CDR3, the full variable domain is GAGVSQSPSNKVTEKGKDVELRCDPISGHTALYWYRQSLGQGLEFLIYFQGNSAPDKSGLPSDRFSAERTGGSVSTLTIQRTQQEDSAVYLCASSPNGAWSSYNEQFFGPGTRLTVL.

This clone has only one observation. V gene TRBV18 combines with J gene TRBJ2-3; a weak D match, TRBD1 (6 bases). Trimming stripped 3 bases from V and 0 bases from J, with 19 bases between. The CDR3 spans 18 residues. Germline V gene sequence: CDR1 KGHSH, CDR2 LQKENI. The CDR3 nucleotides read TGTGCCAGCTCACCCTCGGACAGCAGAGTTTATAGCACAGATACGCAGTATTTT. As protein: CASSPSDSRVYSTDTQYF.

V and J are TRBV5-1 and TRBJ2-5; weak D call: TRBD1 (6 bases). Trimming removed 0 bases at V and 2 bases at J, with 11 bases between. The germline V gene has CDR1 SGHRS and CDR2 YFSETQ. This CDR3 is 15 amino acids long. The DNA of the CDR3 is TGCGCCAGCAGCTTGGGAGGGGGTCGACAAGAGACCCAGTACTTC. Amino acid sequence: CASSLGGGRQETQYF. The variable domain in full, with the rest retrieved from reference TRBV5-1 and TRBJ2-5, is KAGVTQTPRYLIKTRGQQVTLSCSPISGHRSVSWYQQTPGQGLQFLFEYFSETQRNKGNFPGRFSGRQFSNSRSEMNVSTLELGDSALYLCASSLGGGRQETQYFGPGTRLLVL.

The V gene is TRBV24-1, the J gene TRBJ2-2, with D perhaps matching TRBD1 (6 bases). Trimming shortened V by 9 bases and J by 5 bases, and 9 bases separated the two germline ends. This CDR3 has 12 residues. Germline loops: CDR1 KGHDR, CDR2 SFDVKD. The chain's CDR3 is CATGTWTGELFF. DNA for the CDR3: TGTGCCACCGGGACATGGACCGGGGAGCTGTTTTTT.

The chain employs TRBV5-1 and TRBJ2-2, with D perhaps TRBD1 or TRBD2 (6 bases each). Germline assignment: CDR1 SGHRS and CDR2 YFSETQ. Between the trimmed V and J ends, which lost 1 base and 7 bases, there was a span of 14 bases. The CDR3 consists of 15 residues. CDR3 nucleotides: TGCGCCAGCAGCTTGCTTCTGGGGGGCAACGGGGAGCTGTTTTTT. It translates to CASSLLLGGNGELFF.

The chain employs TRBV7-8 and TRBJ1-2, with D perhaps matching TRBD1 (6 bases). The CDR3 extends over 15 amino acids. The germline V gene encodes CDR1 SGHVS and CDR2 FQNEAQ. Trimming left V 1 base short and J 0 bases short, with 9 bases between. CDR3 loop: CASSLEQGANYGYTF. CDR3 DNA: TGTGCCAGCAGCTTAGAACAGGGCGCTAACTATGGCTACACCTTC.

The rearrangement joins TRBV18 to TRBJ1-1; unclear D gene. The CDR3 sequence is 13 residues long. Trimming stripped 3 bases from V and 6 bases from J, with 11 bases between. CDR1 is KGHSH, CDR2 LQKENI, per germline. The CDR3 DNA follows: TGTGCCAGCTCACCCCATGACGGCGCTGAAGCTTTCTTT. Translation: CASSPHDGAEAFF.

This chain connects TRBV28 to TRBJ1-5, with D possibly matching TRBD1 (5 bases). V gave up 8 bases and J gave up 3 bases, with 14 bases separating them. This CDR3 region has 14 residues. In germline, CDR1 is MDHEN, CDR2 SYDVKM. The CDR3 here is CASGLTGTNQPQHF. Written as DNA, the CDR3 is TGTGCCAGCGGCCTCACAGGCACCAATCAGCCCCAGCATTTT.

This chain uses TRBV6-5 with TRBJ2-2, with D perhaps assigned TRBD1 or TRBD2 (7 bases each). The germline gives CDR1 MNHEY, CDR2 SVGAGI. Trimming took 8 bases from V and 6 from J, leaving 13 bases between them. The CDR3 covers 13 residues. The DNA for the CDR3 is TGTGCCAGCGCAGGGGGGGACGCCGGGGAGCTGTTTTTT. The encoded protein is CASAGGDAGELFF.

The V and J genes are TRBV10-3 and TRBJ1-1; no reliable D call. CDR1 is ENHRY and CDR2 is SYGVKD in the germline V gene. The V and J ends lost 2 bases and 10 bases respectively, with 11 bases between them. The CDR3 runs to 12 residues. The CDR3 DNA is TGTGCCATCAGTGAGGTCTCTATTGGAGCTTTCTTT. This gives the protein CAISEVSIGAFF.

In regard to this clone: The sample holds other DNA sequences that translate to the same CDR3. The chain is built from TRBV28 and TRBJ1-5; D is unclear. The CDR3 length is 13 residues. V shed 2 bases and J shed 2 bases, with 4 bases lying between them. Germline assignment: CDR1 MDHEN and CDR2 SYDVKM. The CDR3 sequence is CASSLSGNQPQHF. In DNA form, the CDR3 reads TGTGCCAGCAGTTTAAGTGGCAATCAGCCCCAGCATTTT. The complete variable domain, with remaining parts taken from reference TRBV28 and TRBJ1-5, reads DVKVTQSSRYLVKRTGEKVFLECVQDMDHENMFWYRQDPGLGLRLIYFSYDVKMKEKGDIPEGYSVSREKKERFSLILESASTNQTSMYLCASSLSGNQPQHFGDGTRLSIL.

The chain is built from TRBV6-4 and TRBJ1-6, with D tentatively TRBD1 (6 bases). Trimming pared 3 bases from V and 1 base from J, leaving 16 bases between. The CDR3 consists of 18 residues. Germline CDR1 is MRHNA and CDR2 is SNTAGT. The CDR3 nucleotides read TGTGCCAGCAGTGAATTGGCCCAAACAGGGTCCTATAATTCACCCCTCCACTTT. Translation: CASSELAQTGSYNSPLHF.

This clone occurred a few times. The J gene is TRBJ1-6, the V gene TRBV7-8; no reliable D call. Trimming shortened V by 5 bases and J by 7 bases, and 18 bases separated the two germline ends. The CDR3 totals 16 residues. In germline, CDR1 is SGHVS, CDR2 FQNEAQ. The CDR3 spells CASSEIGQDRNSPLHF. The CDR3 region has the DNA TGTGCCAGCAGCGAAATCGGGCAGGATCGAAATTCACCCCTCCACTTT.

The genes are TRBV5-1 and TRBJ2-7, with D unresolved. CDR1 is SGHRS, CDR2 YFSETQ, per germline. V was cut by 2 bases and J by 5 bases, with 11 bases left in between. This CDR3 spans 13 amino acids. The CDR3 region is CASSFILGNEQYF. The CDR3 DNA reads as TGCGCCAGCAGCTTTATTTTGGGTAACGAGCAGTACTTC.

This chain joins TRBV7-8 and TRBJ1-1; 9 nucleotides align to TRBD1. CDR3 size: 14 residues. With 5 bases clipped from V and 4 bases from J, the junction kept 5 bases outside the gene matches. From germline, CDR1 is SGHVS and CDR2 FQNEAQ. The CDR3 sequence is CASSPTGGPTEAFF. The DNA of the CDR3 is TGTGCCAGCAGCCCAACAGGGGGCCCCACTGAAGCTTTCTTT.

This chain links TRBV28 with TRBJ2-1; 8 bases map to TRBD1. Germline assignment: CDR1 MDHEN and CDR2 SYDVKM. The V and J ends lost 5 bases and 0 bases, in that order; junction bases with no gene match: 6. The CDR3 length is 16 residues. DNA of the CDR3: TGTGCCAGCAGTCTATACAGGGGGAACTCCTACAATGAGCAGTTCTTC. Translated, it gives CASSLYRGNSYNEQFF.

The table lists this clone with a count of one. The genes are TRBV19 and TRBJ1-5; D is possibly TRBD1 (5 bases). V was clipped by 3 bases and J by 5 bases, with 17 bases between them. The germline V gene has CDR1 LNHDA and CDR2 SQIVND (reference sequence). This CDR3 spans 16 amino acids. DNA of the CDR3: TGTGCCAGTAGTATCGCCCGGACACGAGCGGATCAGCCCCAGCATTTT. Its translation: CASSIARTRADQPQHF.

The J gene is TRBJ2-1, the V gene TRBV19; TRBD1 might be the D (5 bases). This CDR3 comprises 18 residues. V was trimmed by 7 bases and J by 0 bases, leaving 22 bases between them. CDR1 LNHDA and CDR2 SQIVND come from the germline V gene (reference sequence). The CDR3 region has the DNA TGTGCCAGTACCCCCTGGTCCCCCTCCAGGGACTCCTACAATGAGCAGTTCTTC. Protein: CASTPWSPSRDSYNEQFF.

This clone was observed a few times. This chain joins TRBV28 and TRBJ1-4; 8 nucleotides align to TRBD1. Per the germline V gene, CDR1 is MDHEN and CDR2 is SYDVKM. Unmatched junction bases numbered 7, after V lost 6 bases and J lost 7 bases. The CDR3 extends over 14 amino acids. CDR3 sequence (DNA): TGTGCCAGCAGGGAGGGACAGGACCTTGAAAAACTGTTTTTT. It encodes CASREGQDLEKLFF.

The chain joins TRBV9 to TRBJ2-5, with TRBD2 matching over 10 bases. V gave up 4 bases and J gave up 3 bases; unmatched junction bases: 6. Per germline, CDR1 SGDLS and CDR2 YYNGEE. This CDR3 contains 15 residues. In nucleotides, the CDR3 is TGTGCCAGCAGCCGGGTAGCGGGGGGTAAAGAGACCCAGTACTTC. Its protein is CASSRVAGGKETQYF.

Comment on this clone: One end of the junction is discordant with germline, which a read error may explain. This chain joins TRBV12-3 or TRBV12-4 and TRBJ2-1, with TRBD2 matching over 10 bases. CDR3 length equals 13 residues. CDR3 sequence (DNA): TGTGCCAGCAGCCCTTCACTTCCAGCGGGAGGGCTCTTC. This sequence encodes CASSPSLPAGGLF.